The rows below give T cell receptor beta chains drawn from one sample of a study of blood T cell repertoires in COVID-19. Only in-frame clones appear in the TCRdb table, and some are missing; sequencing was by immunoSEQ multiplex PCR. The data contain 200,000 to 250,000 clones, 70% to 90% of them singletons. Specimen: PBMCs or T cells enriched from blood (not recorded which). All receptors come from a man aged 30-40 years who had recovered from COVID-19. The CDR3 runs from the conserved cysteine through the conserved F or W. The D gene is left open where the match is weak. Some rows have no size entry. The others give once, few or many, or a class for an expanded clone.

DNA | CDR3 | size | D | J | V
TGTGCCAGCACCCCCGGGACTTTGCAGTATTTT | CASTPGTLQYF | few | . | TRBJ2-3 | TRBV28
TGTGCCAGCAGCCAAAGAGGGACAGACACTGAAGCTTTCTTT | CASSQRGTDTEAFF | . | TRBD1 | TRBJ1-1 | TRBV3-1/TRBV3-2
TGTGCCAGCAGCTTGGTTGCGACTAGCCTCTCTGGAGATACGCAGTATTTT | CASSLVATSLSGDTQYF | . | TRBD2 | TRBJ2-3 | TRBV5-4
TGTGCCAGCAGAAGGGACAGGAACACCGGGGAGCTGTTTTTT | CASRRDRNTGELFF | once | TRBD1 | TRBJ2-2 | TRBV6-5
TGTGCCAGCAGCCACCTGCGGTTTTGGGGCTCACCCCTCCACTTT | CASSHLRFWGSPLHF | . | . | TRBJ1-6 | TRBV11-3
TGTGCCAGCAGCCCGGACTATAATCTCGCCGGGGAGCTGTTTTTT | CASSPDYNLAGELFF | . | . | TRBJ2-2 | TRBV7-2
TGTGCCAGCAGTTTATCCCGGGACAGGAACTATGGCTACACCTTC | CASSLSRDRNYGYTF | once | TRBD1 | TRBJ1-2 | TRBV28
TGTGCCAGCAGTTTACCGACAGGGAATAGGGGGGAGCTGTTTTTT | CASSLPTGNRGELFF | . | TRBD1 | TRBJ2-2 | TRBV28
TGCGCCAGCAGTTCTGGGCAATCTGGAAACACCATATATTTT | CASSSGQSGNTIYF | . | . | TRBJ1-3 | TRBV5-1
TGTGCCAGACTGAAATATAAAACGGACAGGGGGCACGGCTACACCTTC | CARLKYKTDRGHGYTF | . | TRBD1 | TRBJ1-2 | TRBV6-4
TGTGCCACCAGCGATCCAGGGAAATCAACTAATGAAAAACTGTTTTTT | CATSDPGKSTNEKLFF | . | . | TRBJ1-4 | TRBV15
TGTGCCAGCAGTTCCGGGACATTGAGACTGTTTTTT | CASSSGTLRLFF | . | . | TRBJ1-4 | TRBV6-5
TGTGCCAGCAGCTTGCCGCCAGGCTATGGCTACACCTTC | CASSLPPGYGYTF | . | . | TRBJ1-2 | TRBV5-4
TGTGCCAGCAGGACACAAGTCAACTATGGCTACACCTTC | CASRTQVNYGYTF | . | . | TRBJ1-2 | TRBV6-5
TGTGCCAGTAGTATTGTAGCAGGGGGCGGGCAGCCCCAGCATTTT | CASSIVAGGGQPQHF | . | TRBD1 | TRBJ1-5 | TRBV19
TGTGCCAGCAGCCCCCAAAGGGGCCAAGAGACCCAGTACTTC | CASSPQRGQETQYF | . | . | TRBJ2-5 | TRBV3-1/TRBV3-2
TGTGCCAGCAGTTTGGGGCTGCTAGCGAGGGCCTTC | CASSLGLLARAF | . | . | TRBJ2-7 | TRBV28
TGTGCCAAGAGACAGACTAGGGGCTACACCTTC | CAKRQTRGYTF | . | . | TRBJ1-2 | TRBV27
TGTGCCAGCAGCCCGGGACAGACCAGCAATCAGCCCCAGCATTTT | CASSPGQTSNQPQHF | . | TRBD1 | TRBJ1-5 | TRBV7-2
TGTGCCAGCAGCTTAGTCATAGACACCGGGGAGCTGTTTTTT | CASSLVIDTGELFF | . | . | TRBJ2-2 | TRBV7-9
TGTGCCAGCAGTACGGTTTTCAGGCAGCCCCAGCATTTT | CASSTVFRQPQHF | . | . | TRBJ1-5 | TRBV21-1
TGTGCCATCAGTGAGTTCCAGGCAGGAAACACCATATATTTT | CAISEFQAGNTIYF | . | . | TRBJ1-3 | TRBV10-3
TGTGCCACCCGGACTAGCGGGGGGACAGATACGCAGTATTTT | CATRTSGGTDTQYF | . | TRBD2 | TRBJ2-3 | TRBV3-1/TRBV3-2
TGTGCCAGCAGTGAGTCGTCTATTTCACCCCTCCACTTT | CASSESSISPLHF | . | . | TRBJ1-6 | TRBV25-1
TGCGCCAGCAGCCAAGAAATTCCTAGCGGGTCCCAGAGCTCCTACAATGAGCAGTTCTTC | CASSQEIPSGSQSSYNEQFF | . | TRBD2 | TRBJ2-1 | TRBV4-1
TGTGCCAGCAGCCAAGTCGAAGCGGGGGGGCCCTTCGAGCAGTACTTC | CASSQVEAGGPFEQYF | many | TRBD2 | TRBJ2-7 | TRBV4-2
TGTGCCAGCAGTTTTCGGGTGCGGGCTCCTAGCTCCTACGAGCAGTACTTC | CASSFRVRAPSSYEQYF | . | . | TRBJ2-7 | TRBV28
TGTGCCAGCAGTTACGACAGGTTCATGAACACTGAAGCTTTCTTT | CASSYDRFMNTEAFF | few | . | TRBJ1-1 | TRBV6-5
TGTGCCAGCGCGGTCACGACAGGGAACACCGGGGAGCTGTTTTTT | CASAVTTGNTGELFF | once | . | TRBJ2-2 | TRBV6-5
TGTGCCAGCAGCCAAGTGGGACAGGGGGCTCGAAACACCATATATTTT | CASSQVGQGARNTIYF | once | TRBD1 | TRBJ1-3 | TRBV3-1/TRBV3-2
TGCGCCAGCAGCTTGGGCCAAGATACACAGTATTTT | CASSLGQDTQYF | . | . | TRBJ2-3 | TRBV5-1
TGTGCCACCTCACGCCTGGGGGGAGTGGGTTCGGGTGAGCAGTTCTTC | CATSRLGGVGSGEQFF | . | . | TRBJ2-1 | TRBV15
TGTGCCAGCAGCCAAGCTCTCTATAATTCACCCCTCCACTTT | CASSQALYNSPLHF | once | . | TRBJ1-6 | TRBV3-1/TRBV3-2
TGTGCCAGCAGTTTGAGTCGTTATACGCAGTATTTT | CASSLSRYTQYF | once | . | TRBJ2-3 | TRBV7-9
TGTGCCAGCAGCCAGGGGGGCGCGGGAGGTCGTGATACGCAGTATTTT | CASSQGGAGGRDTQYF | once | . | TRBJ2-3 | TRBV28
TGTGCCAGCTCTGGGGGGAGTGGAAACATTCAGTACTTC | CASSGGSGNIQYF | . | . | TRBJ2-4 | TRBV18
TGTGCCAGCTCGACAGGGGCCAACGAGCAGTACTTC | CASSTGANEQYF | . | TRBD1 | TRBJ2-7 | TRBV11-2
TGTGCCAGCAGCGTCGACAGTGAAGAGACCCAGTACTTC | CASSVDSEETQYF | once | . | TRBJ2-5 | TRBV13
TGTGCCAGCAGTGTACAGGAGCTCTATGGCTACACCTTC | CASSVQELYGYTF | many | . | TRBJ1-2 | TRBV2
TGTGCCAGCACCTCTGTGGGCGGGGTGCAGTTCTTC | CASTSVGGVQFF | . | . | TRBJ2-1 | TRBV6-4
TGTGCCAGCAGCGTAGGACAGGGAAACACCATATATTTT | CASSVGQGNTIYF | . | . | TRBJ1-3 | TRBV9
TGTGCCAGCAGCTTAGAGGCAGGAAGCTCCTACGAGCAGTACTTC | CASSLEAGSSYEQYF | . | . | TRBJ2-7 | TRBV7-2
TGCAGTGCCTTCAGGGGAAACACCATATATTTT | CSAFRGNTIYF | . | . | TRBJ1-3 | TRBV20-1
TGTGCCAGCAGCTTAGCGCGCCATGGGAACACTGAAGCTTTCTTT | CASSLARHGNTEAFF | . | . | TRBJ1-1 | TRBV7-2
TGTGCCAGCAGTTTATTCCATACAGGGGGCTCTGGCTACACCTTC | CASSLFHTGGSGYTF | . | TRBD1 | TRBJ1-2 | TRBV6-5
TGTGCCAGTAAGATGGACTACACAGATACGCAGTATTTT | CASKMDYTDTQYF | . | . | TRBJ2-3 | TRBV19
TGTGCCAGCAGCTTAGAACCTCCCAGCGGGGGGGGGAATGAGCAGTTCTTC | CASSLEPPSGGGNEQFF | . | TRBD2 | TRBJ2-1 | TRBV7-6
TGTGCCAGTAGTGAGGGGACTAGCAGCATTCAGTACTTC | CASSEGTSSIQYF | . | TRBD2 | TRBJ2-4 | TRBV19
TGTGCCAGCAGTTACAGCCAGGGCCAGCCGAATGAAAAACTGTTTTTT | CASSYSQGQPNEKLFF | . | . | TRBJ1-4 | TRBV6-5
TGTGCCAGCAGCTTCGGGTCTAATGAAAAACTGTTTTTT | CASSFGSNEKLFF | . | . | TRBJ1-4 | TRBV11-2
TGTGCCAGCAGCTTAGCGATCGAGATAGATACGCAGTATTTT | CASSLAIEIDTQYF | . | . | TRBJ2-3 | TRBV7-2
TGTGCCACCAGTGAATGGGACAGGTGGCAGCCCCAGCATTTT | CATSEWDRWQPQHF | once | TRBD1 | TRBJ1-5 | TRBV24-1